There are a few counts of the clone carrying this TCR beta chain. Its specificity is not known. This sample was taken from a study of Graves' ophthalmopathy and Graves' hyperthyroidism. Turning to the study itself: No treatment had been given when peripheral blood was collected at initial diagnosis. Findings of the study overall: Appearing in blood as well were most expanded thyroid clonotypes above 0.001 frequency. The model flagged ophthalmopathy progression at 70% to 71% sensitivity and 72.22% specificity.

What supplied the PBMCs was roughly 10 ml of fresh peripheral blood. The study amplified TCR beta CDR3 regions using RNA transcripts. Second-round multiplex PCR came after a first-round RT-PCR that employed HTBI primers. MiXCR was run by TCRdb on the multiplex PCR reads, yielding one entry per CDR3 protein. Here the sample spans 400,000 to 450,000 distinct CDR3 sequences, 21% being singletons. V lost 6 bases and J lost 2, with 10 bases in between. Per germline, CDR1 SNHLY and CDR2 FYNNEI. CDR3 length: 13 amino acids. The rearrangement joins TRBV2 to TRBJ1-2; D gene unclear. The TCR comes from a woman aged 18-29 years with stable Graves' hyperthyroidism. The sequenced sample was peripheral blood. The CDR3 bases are TGTGCCAGCAGGCTGACAACGAACTATGGCTACACCTTC. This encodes CASRLTTNYGYTF.